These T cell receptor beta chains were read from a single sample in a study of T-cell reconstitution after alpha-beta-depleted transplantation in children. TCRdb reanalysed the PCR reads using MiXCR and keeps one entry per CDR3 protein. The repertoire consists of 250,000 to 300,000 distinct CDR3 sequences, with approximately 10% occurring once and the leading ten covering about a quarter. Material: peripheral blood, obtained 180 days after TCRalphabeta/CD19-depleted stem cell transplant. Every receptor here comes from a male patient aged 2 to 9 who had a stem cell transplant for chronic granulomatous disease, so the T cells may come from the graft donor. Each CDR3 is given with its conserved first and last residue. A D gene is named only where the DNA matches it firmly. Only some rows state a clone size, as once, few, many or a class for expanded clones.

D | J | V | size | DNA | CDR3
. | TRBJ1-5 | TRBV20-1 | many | TGCAGTGCGAAGACCGGACCCCTTGTAAATCAGCCCCAGCATTTT | CSAKTGPLVNQPQHF
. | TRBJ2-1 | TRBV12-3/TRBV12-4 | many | TGTGCCAGCAGTGAGCCCGGTGCCAACAATGAGCAGTTCTTC | CASSEPGANNEQFF
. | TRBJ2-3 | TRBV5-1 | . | TGCGCCAGCAGCTCGTGGAGGGGTACAGATACGCAGTATTTT | CASSSWRGTDTQYF
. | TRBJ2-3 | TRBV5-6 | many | TGTGCCAGCAGCTGGCAGGGGTTCCCCCTCACAGATACGCAGTATTTT | CASSWQGFPLTDTQYF
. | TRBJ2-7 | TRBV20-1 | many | TGCAGTCTCACTAGAAGCTCCTACGAGCAGTACTTC | CSLTRSSYEQYF
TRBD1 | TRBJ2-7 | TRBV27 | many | TGTGCCAGCAGCGCCCCAGAACAGGGGCCCTACGAGCAGTACTTC | CASSAPEQGPYEQYF
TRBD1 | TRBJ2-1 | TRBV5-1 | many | TGCGCCAGCAGCTCGGGACAGGGGGCCAATGAGCAGTTCTTC | CASSSGQGANEQFF
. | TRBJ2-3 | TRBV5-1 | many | TGCGCCAGCAGCTTGGGCGGGACCTCGGCGGATACGCAGTATTTT | CASSLGGTSADTQYF
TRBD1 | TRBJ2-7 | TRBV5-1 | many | TGCGCCAGCAGCTTGGTGACAGGGTCATACGAGCAGTACTTC | CASSLVTGSYEQYF
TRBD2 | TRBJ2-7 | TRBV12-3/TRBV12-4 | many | TGTGCCAGCATGGGGCGCGGGAGTAGCTACGAGCAGTACTTC | CASMGRGSSYEQYF
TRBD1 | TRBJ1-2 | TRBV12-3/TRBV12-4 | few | TGTGCCAGCAGTATACCCGGGACAGGGGATCCGGGCTACACCTTC | CASSIPGTGDPGYTF
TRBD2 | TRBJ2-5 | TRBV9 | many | TGTGCCAGCAGCATGGGAACTAGCGGCGGAGAGACCCAGTACTTC | CASSMGTSGGETQYF
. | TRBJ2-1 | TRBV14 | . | TGTGCCAGCAGCATCAGAGGGTTGAGGGATATATACAATGAGCAGTTCTTC | CASSIRGLRDIYNEQFF
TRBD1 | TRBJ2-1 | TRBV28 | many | TGTGCCAGCAGTGGGAGCAGGGGGCGCGGGTCCCAAAATGAGCAGTTCTTC | CASSGSRGRGSQNEQFF
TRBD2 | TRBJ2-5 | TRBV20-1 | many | TGCAGTGCCGGAGCGGGAATTCAAGAGACCCAGTACTTC | CSAGAGIQETQYF
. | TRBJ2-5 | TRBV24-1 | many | TGTGCCACCAGTGATTTGGGGCAGCCCGAAGAGACCCAGTACTTC | CATSDLGQPEETQYF
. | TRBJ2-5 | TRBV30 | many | TGTGCCTGGAGTCGACGGTCCCAAGAGACCCAGTACTTC | CAWSRRSQETQYF
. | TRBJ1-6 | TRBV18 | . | TGTGCCAGCTCACGAGCACAGGGTTTTGGGAATTCACCCCTCCACTTT | CASSRAQGFGNSPLHF
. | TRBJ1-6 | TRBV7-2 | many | TGTGCCAGCAGCTTAGCGCGAATGCGCAGCGCTTCACCCCTCCACTTT | CASSLARMRSASPLHF
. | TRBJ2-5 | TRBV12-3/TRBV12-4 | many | TGTGCCAGCAGTGAGACAGGGAGGGTAGAGACCCAGTACTTC | CASSETGRVETQYF
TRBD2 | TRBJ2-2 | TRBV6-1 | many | TGTGCCAGCAGTGAAGCGGGGGGGGAGACGTTTTTT | CASSEAGGETFF
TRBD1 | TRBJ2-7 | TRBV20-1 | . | TGCAGTGTCGCGGACAGGGAGGAGGACGAGCAGTACTTC | CSVADREEDEQYF
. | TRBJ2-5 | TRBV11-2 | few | TGTGCCAGCAGCTTGACAGTAGGACTGTCTGGTAACCAAGAGACCCAGTACTTC | CASSLTVGLSGNQETQYF
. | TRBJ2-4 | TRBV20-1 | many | TGCAGTGCTAGAGAGTACGGACCTCGTAAAAACATTCAGTACTTC | CSAREYGPRKNIQYF
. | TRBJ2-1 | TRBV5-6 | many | TGTGCCAGCAGCTTGGCGGTCCGCAGTGAGCAGTTCTTC | CASSLAVRSEQFF
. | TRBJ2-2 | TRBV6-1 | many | TGTGCCAGCAGTGGGCGCCACCCGAACACCGGGGAGCTGTTTTTT | CASSGRHPNTGELFF
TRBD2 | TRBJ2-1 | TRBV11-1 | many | TGTGCCAGCAGCCGCGGTGGACTAGCGGGAGCGCGGGGCTCCTACAATGAGCAGTTCTTC | CASSRGGLAGARGSYNEQFF
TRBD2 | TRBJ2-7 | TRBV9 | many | TGTGCCAGCAGCGTAGGACCCGGCGCGGGAGGGCCGAGGGAGCAGTACTTC | CASSVGPGAGGPREQYF
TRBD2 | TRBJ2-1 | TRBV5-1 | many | TGCGCCAGCAGCCCGGGACTAGCGGGAGGCCGAAGATCCTACAATGAGCAGTTCTTC | CASSPGLAGGRRSYNEQFF
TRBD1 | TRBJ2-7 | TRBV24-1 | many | TGTGCCACCAGTGATTGGTTGTTGCCAACGGGACAGGTCGCCTACGAGCAGTACTTC | CATSDWLLPTGQVAYEQYF
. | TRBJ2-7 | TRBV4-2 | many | TGTGCCAGCAGCCCAAGGGGGTACTCCTACGAGCAGTACTTC | CASSPRGYSYEQYF
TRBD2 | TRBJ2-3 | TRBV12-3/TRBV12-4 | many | TGTGCCAGCAGCGCTAGCGGGGGGGGCCCAGATACGCAGTATTTT | CASSASGGGPDTQYF
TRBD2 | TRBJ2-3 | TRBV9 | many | TGTGCCAGCAGCGTAGGGGGCGGGAGGGATACGCAGTATTTT | CASSVGGGRDTQYF
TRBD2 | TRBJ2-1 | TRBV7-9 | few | TGTGCCAGCAGCTTTACTAGCGGGAGGAACCCCTACAATGAGCAGTTCTTC | CASSFTSGRNPYNEQFF
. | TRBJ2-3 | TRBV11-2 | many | TGTGACAGCAGCTCCTCCGGTCCAGATACGCAGTATTTT | CDSSSSGPDTQYF
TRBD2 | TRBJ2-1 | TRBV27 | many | TGTGCCAGCAGTTTACTAGCGGGAGGAGGGAGCGTGAATGAGCAGTTCTTC | CASSLLAGGGSVNEQFF
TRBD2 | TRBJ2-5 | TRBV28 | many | TGTGCCAGCAGTATCTTGACTAGCGGGGGCCAAGAGACCCAGTACTTC | CASSILTSGGQETQYF
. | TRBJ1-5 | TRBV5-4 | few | TGTGCCAGCAGCTTGGGAGGGGGTGGACCCAATCAGCCCCAGCATTTT | CASSLGGGGPNQPQHF
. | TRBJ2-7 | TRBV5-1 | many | TGCGCCAGCAGTCCCTTTGGGGAGAGGGCCTACGAGCAGTACTTC | CASSPFGERAYEQYF
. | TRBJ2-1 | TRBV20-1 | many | TGCAGTGCTAGCTCCCACTTTTTTTGGGACAATGAGCAGTTCTTC | CSASSHFFWDNEQFF
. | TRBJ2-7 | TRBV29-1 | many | TGCAGCGTTGCCCCCAGCCTTTCCGAGCAGTACTTC | CSVAPSLSEQYF
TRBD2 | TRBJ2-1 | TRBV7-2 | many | TGTGCCAGCAGCAGGAGGAGCGGGGTTTACAATGAGCAGTTCTTC | CASSRRSGVYNEQFF
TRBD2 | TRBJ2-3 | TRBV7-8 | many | TGTGCCAGCAGCCGAGCGGGAGTCGGTACGCAGTATTTT | CASSRAGVGTQYF
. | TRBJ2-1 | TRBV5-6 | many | TGTGCCAGCACCAATATAATCAGGACAGTCTACAATGAGCAGTTCTTC | CASTNIIRTVYNEQFF
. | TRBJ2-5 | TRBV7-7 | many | TGTGCCAGCAGCCAATCAGACTCCTTACAAGAGACCCAGTACTTC | CASSQSDSLQETQYF
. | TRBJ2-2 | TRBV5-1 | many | TGCGCCAGCAGCTTAATTCAGAACACCGGGGAGCTGTTTTTT | CASSLIQNTGELFF
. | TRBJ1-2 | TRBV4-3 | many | TGCGCCAGCAGCCAAGAATGGACAACTGGCTACACCTTC | CASSQEWTTGYTF
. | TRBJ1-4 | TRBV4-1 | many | TGCGCCAGCAGCCTGAAAGCAACTAATGAAAAACTGTTTTTT | CASSLKATNEKLFF
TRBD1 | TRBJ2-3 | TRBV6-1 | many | TGTGCCAGCAGTCCAGGGACAGGCCTGAATCCCACAGATACGCAGTATTTT | CASSPGTGLNPTDTQYF
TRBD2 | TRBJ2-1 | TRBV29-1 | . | TGCAGCGTTGATCCTGGGCTAGCGGGAACTGGGTCCTACAATGAGCAGTTCTTC | CSVDPGLAGTGSYNEQFF
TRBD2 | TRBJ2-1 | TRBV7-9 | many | TGTGCCAGCAGCCGAAGCGGGGGGGCCAACAATGAGCAGTTCTTC | CASSRSGGANNEQFF
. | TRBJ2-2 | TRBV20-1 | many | TGCAGTGCCCGCCGTGGGGGCGAAAACACCGGGGAGCTGTTTTTT | CSARRGGENTGELFF
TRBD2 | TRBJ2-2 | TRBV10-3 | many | TGTGCCAGCCAGCGGGAGGGAATTCTGGGGGAGCTGTTTTTT | CASQREGILGELFF
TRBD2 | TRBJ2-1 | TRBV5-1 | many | TGCGCCAGCAGCTCGAAGACTAGCGGGGCCTACAATGAGCAGTTCTTC | CASSSKTSGAYNEQFF
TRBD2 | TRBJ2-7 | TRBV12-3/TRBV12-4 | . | TGTGCCAGCAGCCGAACTAGCGGGGGGGCCGACGAGCAGTACTTC | CASSRTSGGADEQYF